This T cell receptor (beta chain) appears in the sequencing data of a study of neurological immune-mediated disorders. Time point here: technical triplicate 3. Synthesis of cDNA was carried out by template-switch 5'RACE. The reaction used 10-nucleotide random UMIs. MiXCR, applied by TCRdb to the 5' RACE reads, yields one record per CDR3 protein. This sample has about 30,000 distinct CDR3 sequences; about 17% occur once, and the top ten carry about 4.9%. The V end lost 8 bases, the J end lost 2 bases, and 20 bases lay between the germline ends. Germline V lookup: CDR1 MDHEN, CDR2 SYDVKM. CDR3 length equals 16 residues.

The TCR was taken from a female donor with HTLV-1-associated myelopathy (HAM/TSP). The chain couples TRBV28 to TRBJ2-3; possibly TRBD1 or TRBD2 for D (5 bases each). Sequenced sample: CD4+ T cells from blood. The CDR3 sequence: CASPAGTGAATDTQYF. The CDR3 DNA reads TGTGCCAGCCCCGCCGGGACCGGGGCGGCCACAGATACGCAGTATTTT.